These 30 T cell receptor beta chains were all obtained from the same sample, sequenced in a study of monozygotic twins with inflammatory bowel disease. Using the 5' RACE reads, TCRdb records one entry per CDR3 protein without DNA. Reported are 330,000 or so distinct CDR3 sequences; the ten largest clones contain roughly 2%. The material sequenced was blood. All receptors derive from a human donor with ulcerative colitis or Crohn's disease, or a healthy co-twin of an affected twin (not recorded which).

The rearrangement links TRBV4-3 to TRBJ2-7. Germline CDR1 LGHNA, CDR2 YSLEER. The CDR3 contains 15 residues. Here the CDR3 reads CASSQELDRTYEQYF.

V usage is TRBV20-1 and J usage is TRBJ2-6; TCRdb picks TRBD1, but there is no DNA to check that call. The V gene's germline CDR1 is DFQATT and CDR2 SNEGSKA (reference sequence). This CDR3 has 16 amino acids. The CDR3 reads CSAHRQGLSGANVLTF.

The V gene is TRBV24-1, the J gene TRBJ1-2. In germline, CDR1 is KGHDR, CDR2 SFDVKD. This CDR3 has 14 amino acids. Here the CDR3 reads CATSDTDGNYGYTF.

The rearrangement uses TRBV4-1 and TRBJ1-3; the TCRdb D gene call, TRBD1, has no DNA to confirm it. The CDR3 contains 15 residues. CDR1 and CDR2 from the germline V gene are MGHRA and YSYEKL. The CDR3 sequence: CASSQGGQTGNTIYF.

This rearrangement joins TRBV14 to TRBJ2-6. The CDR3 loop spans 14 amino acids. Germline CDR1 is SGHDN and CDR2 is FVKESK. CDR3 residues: CASSTNSGANVLTF.

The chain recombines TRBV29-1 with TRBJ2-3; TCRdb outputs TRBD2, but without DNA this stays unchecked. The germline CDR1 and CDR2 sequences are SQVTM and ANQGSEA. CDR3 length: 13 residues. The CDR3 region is CSVKRESTDTQYF.

The CDR3 spells CASTVTVFSGNTIYF. The rearrangement uses TRBV6-1 and TRBJ1-3; TCRdb's D gene call, TRBD1, goes unchecked for lack of DNA. Per germline, CDR1 MNHNS and CDR2 SASEGT. The CDR3 covers 15 residues.

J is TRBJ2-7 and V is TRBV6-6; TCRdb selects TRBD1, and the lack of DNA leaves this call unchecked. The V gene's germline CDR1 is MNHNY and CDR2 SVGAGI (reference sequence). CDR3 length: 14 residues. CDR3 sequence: CASSLLDRPYEQYF.

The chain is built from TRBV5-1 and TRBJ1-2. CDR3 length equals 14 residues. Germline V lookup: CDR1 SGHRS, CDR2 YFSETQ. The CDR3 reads CASSRNLGNYGYTF.

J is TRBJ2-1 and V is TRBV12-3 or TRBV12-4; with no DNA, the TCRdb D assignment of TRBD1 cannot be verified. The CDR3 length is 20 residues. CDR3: CASSLALAGWDRGIENEQFF.

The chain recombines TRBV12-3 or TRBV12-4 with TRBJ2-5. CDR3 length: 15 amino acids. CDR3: CASSLGVGYQETQYF.

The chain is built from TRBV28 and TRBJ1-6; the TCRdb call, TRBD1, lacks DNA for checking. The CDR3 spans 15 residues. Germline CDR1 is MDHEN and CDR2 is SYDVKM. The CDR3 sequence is CASSLRDRDNSPLHF.

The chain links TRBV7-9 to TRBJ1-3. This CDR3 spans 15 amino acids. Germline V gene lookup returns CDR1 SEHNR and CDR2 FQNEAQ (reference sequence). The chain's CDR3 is CASSSGPYSGNTIYF.

The CDR3 loop reads CASSQGVGGYNEQFF. This rearrangement joins TRBV7-3 to TRBJ2-1; there is no DNA to check the TCRdb D call of TRBD2. Germline-derived CDR1 and CDR2 are SGHTA and FQGTGA. The CDR3 has 15 residues.

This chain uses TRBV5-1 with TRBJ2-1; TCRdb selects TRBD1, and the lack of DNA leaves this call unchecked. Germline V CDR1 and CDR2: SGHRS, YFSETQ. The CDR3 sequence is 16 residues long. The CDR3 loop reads CASSLDGQGSANEQFF.

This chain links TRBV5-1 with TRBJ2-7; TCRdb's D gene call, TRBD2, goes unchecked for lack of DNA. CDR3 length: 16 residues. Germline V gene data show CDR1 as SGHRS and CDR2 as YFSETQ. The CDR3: CASSPMSGGVPYEQYF.

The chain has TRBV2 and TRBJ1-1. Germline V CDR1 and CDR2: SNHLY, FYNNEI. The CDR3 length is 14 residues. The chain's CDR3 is CASGRNGIFTEAFF.

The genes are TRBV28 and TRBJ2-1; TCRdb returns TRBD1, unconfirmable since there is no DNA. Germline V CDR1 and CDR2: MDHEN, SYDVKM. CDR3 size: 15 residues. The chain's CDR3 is CASTPGGTPYNEQFF.

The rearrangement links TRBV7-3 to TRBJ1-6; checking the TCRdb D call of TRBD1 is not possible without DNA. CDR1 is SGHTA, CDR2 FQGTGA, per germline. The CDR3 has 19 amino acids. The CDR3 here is CASSFLGQPIHSYNSPLHF.

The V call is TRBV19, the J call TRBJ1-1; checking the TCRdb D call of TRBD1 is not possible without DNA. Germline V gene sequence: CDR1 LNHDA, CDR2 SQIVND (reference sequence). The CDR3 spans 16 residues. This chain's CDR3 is CASSIAPTGPNTEAFF. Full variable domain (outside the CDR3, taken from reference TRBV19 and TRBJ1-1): DGGITQSPKYLFRKEGQNVTLSCEQNLNHDAMYWYRQDPGQGLRLIYYSQIVNDFQKGDIAEGYSVSREKKESFPLTVTSAQKNPTAFYLCASSIAPTGPNTEAFFGQGTRLTVV.

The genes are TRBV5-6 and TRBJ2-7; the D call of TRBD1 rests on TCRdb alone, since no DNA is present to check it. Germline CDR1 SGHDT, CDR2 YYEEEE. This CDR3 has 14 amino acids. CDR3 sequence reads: CASSSGAAWGEQYF.

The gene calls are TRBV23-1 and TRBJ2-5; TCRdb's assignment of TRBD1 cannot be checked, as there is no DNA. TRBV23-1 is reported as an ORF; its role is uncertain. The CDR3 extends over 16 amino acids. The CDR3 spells CASSHLGGRSKEIQYF.

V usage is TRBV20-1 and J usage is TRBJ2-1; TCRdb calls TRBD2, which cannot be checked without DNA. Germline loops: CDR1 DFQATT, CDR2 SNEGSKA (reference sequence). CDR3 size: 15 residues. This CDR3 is CSALRGAASYNEQFF.

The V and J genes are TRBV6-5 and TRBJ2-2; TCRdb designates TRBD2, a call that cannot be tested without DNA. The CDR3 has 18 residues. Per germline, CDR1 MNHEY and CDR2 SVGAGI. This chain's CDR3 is CASSPAFWLAGAVGELFF.

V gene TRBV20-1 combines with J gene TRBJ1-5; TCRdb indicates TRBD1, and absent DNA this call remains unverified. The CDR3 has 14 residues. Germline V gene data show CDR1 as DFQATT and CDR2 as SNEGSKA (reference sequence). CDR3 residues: CSARAGQDNQPQHF.

CDR3 sequence: CASSSGTGMNTEAFF. The chain combines TRBV5-1 with TRBJ1-1; TCRdb proposes TRBD1, but this gene call is untestable without DNA. The CDR3 length is 15 residues. Germline CDR1 is SGHRS and CDR2 is YFSETQ.

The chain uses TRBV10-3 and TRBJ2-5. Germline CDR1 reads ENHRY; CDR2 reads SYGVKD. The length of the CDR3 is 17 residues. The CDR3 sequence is CAISEPSEIQSQETQYF.

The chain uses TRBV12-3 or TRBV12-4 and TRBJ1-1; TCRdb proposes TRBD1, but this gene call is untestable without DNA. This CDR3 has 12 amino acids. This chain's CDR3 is CASSPGLGGAFF.

The CDR3 here is CASSWQRAGGQETQYF. This sequence joins TRBV5-1 and TRBJ2-5; TCRdb outputs TRBD2, but without DNA this stays unchecked. The germline V gene has CDR1 SGHRS and CDR2 YFSETQ. CDR3 length: 16 amino acids. The full variable domain, rest sourced from reference TRBV5-1 and TRBJ2-5, is KAGVTQTPRYLIKTRGQQVTLSCSPISGHRSVSWYQQTPGQGLQFLFEYFSETQRNKGNFPGRFSGRQFSNSRSEMNVSTLELGDSALYLCASSWQRAGGQETQYFGPGTRLLVL.

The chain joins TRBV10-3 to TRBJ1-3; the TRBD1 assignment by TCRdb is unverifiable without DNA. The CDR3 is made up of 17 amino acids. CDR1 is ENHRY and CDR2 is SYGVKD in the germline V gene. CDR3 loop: CAISSNPGGSGGNTIYF.